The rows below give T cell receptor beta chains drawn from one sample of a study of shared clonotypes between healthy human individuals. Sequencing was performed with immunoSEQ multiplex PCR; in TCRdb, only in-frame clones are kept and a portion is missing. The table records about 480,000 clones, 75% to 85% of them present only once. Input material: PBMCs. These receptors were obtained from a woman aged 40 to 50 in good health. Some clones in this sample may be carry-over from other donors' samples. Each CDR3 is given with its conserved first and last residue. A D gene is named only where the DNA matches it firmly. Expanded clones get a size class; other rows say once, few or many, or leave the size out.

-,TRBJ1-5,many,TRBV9,CASSSRPGGDQPQHF,TGTGCCAGCAGCTCCCGCCCGGGGGGAGATCAGCCCCAGCATTTT
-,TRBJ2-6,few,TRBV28,CATSQGGISGANVLTF,TGTGCCACCTCACAGGGGGGGATCTCTGGGGCCAACGTCCTGACTTTC
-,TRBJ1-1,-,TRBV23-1,CASSQSCPGVDGDEAFF,TGCGCCAGCAGTCAATCGTGCCCAGGGGTGGACGGTGATGAAGCTTTCTTT
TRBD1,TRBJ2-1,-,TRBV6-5,CASSPGGLEQFF,TGTGCCAGCAGCCCAGGGGGCCTTGAGCAGTTCTTC
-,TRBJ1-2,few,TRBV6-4,CASRQTGQENYGYTF,TGTGCCAGCAGGCAAACCGGGCAGGAAAACTATGGCTACACCTTC
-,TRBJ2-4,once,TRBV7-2,CASSLAGKNIQYF,TGTGCCAGCAGCTTAGCGGGGAAAAACATTCAGTACTTC
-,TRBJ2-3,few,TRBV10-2,CASSIGRDTDTQYF,TGCGCCAGCAGTATCGGGCGGGACACAGATACGCAGTATTTT
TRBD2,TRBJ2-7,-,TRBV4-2,CASSQEVSGIYEQYF,TGTGCCAGCAGCCAAGAAGTTAGCGGGATATACGAGCAGTACTTC
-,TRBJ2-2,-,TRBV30,CAGGQLGGELFF,TGTGCCGGAGGACAGTTAGGGGGGGAGCTGTTTTTT
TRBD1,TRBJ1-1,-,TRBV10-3,CAISASRDRVWNTEAFF,TGTGCCATCAGTGCGTCCCGGGACAGGGTCTGGAACACTGAAGCTTTCTTT
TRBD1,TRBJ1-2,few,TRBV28,CASLTGGGRDGYTF,TGTGCCAGCTTAACAGGGGGAGGTCGAGATGGCTACACCTTC
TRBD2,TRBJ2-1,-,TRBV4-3,CASSQETSGREQFF,TGCGCCAGCAGCCAAGAAACTAGCGGGAGGGAGCAGTTCTTC
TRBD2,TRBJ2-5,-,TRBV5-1,CASSAGTSGRETQYF,TGCGCCAGCAGCGCCGGGACTAGCGGGAGAGAGACCCAGTACTTC
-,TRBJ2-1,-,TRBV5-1,CASSLAHPAYNEQFF,TGCGCCAGCAGCTTGGCGCACCCTGCCTACAATGAGCAGTTCTTC
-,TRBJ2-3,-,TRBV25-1,CASSEEVATDTQYF,TGTGCCAGCAGTGAGGAGGTGGCCACAGATACGCAGTATTTT
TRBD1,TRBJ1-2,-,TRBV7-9,CASRGTGHGYTF,TGTGCCAGCAGGGGGACAGGTCATGGCTACACCTTC
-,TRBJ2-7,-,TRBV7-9,CASSSTGVGEQYF,TGTGCCAGCAGCTCCACGGGGGTGGGGGAGCAGTACTTC
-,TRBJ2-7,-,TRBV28,CASSTLGGEQYF,TGTGCCAGCAGTACCCTGGGGGGCGAGCAGTACTTC
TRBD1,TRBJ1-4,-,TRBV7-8,CASSARPSGQGEKLFF,TGTGCCAGCAGCGCCCGACCATCGGGACAGGGTGAAAAACTGTTTTTT
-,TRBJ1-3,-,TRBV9,CASSTQGSGNTIYF,TGTGCCAGCAGCACCCAGGGCTCTGGAAACACCATATATTTT
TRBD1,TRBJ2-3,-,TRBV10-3,CAISETWTGGRADTQYF,TGTGCCATCAGTGAGACGTGGACAGGGGGCAGGGCAGATACGCAGTATTTT
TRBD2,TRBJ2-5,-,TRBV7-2,CASSLPLAGVETQYF,TGTGCCAGCAGCTTACCCCTAGCGGGAGTGGAGACCCAGTACTTC
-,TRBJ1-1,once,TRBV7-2,CASSPQVDGTEAFF,TGTGCCAGCAGCCCGCAGGTGGACGGCACTGAAGCTTTCTTT
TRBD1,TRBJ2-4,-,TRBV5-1,CASSENRGFQYF,TGCGCCAGCAGCGAAAACAGGGGATTCCAGTACTTC
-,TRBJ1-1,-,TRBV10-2,CASTLGGNTEAFF,TGCGCCAGCACCTTGGGGGGGAACACTGAAGCTTTCTTT
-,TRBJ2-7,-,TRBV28,CASSYPSEGEQYF,TGTGCCAGCAGTTACCCTTCCGAAGGAGAGCAGTACTTC
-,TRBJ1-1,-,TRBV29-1,CSVDRQGNTEAFF,TGCAGCGTTGACAGGCAGGGGAACACTGAAGCTTTCTTT